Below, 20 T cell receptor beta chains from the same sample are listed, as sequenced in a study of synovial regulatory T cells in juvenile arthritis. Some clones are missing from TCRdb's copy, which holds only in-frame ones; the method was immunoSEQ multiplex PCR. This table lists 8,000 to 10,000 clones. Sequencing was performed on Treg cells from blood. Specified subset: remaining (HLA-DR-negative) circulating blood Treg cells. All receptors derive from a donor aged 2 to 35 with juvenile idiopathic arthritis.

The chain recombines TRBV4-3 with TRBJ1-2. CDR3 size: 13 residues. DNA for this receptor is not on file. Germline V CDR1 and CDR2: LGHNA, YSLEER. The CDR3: CASSQDRYYGYTF.

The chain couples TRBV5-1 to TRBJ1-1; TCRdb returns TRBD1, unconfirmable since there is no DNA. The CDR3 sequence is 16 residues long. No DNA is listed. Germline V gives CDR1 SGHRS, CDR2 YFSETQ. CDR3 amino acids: CASSLEMGSLNTEAFF.

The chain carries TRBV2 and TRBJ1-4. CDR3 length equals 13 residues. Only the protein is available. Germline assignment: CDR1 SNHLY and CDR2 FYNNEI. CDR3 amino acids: CAGSGTADEKLFF.

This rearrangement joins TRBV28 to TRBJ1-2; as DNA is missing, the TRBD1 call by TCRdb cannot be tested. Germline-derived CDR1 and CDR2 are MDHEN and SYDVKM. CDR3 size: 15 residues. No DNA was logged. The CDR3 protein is CASSDRDRGYYGYTF.

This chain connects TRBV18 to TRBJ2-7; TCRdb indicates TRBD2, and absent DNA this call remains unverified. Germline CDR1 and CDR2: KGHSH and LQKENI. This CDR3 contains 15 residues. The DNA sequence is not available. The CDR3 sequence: CASSPGGGSSYEQYF. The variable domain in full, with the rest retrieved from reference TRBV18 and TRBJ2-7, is NAGVMQNPRHLVRRRGQEARLRCSPMKGHSHVYWYRQLPEEGLKFMVYLQKENIIDESGMPKERFSAEFPKEGPSILRIQQVVRGDSAAYFCASSPGGGSSYEQYFGPGTRLTVT.

CDR3 sequence: CASSWDRDVNYGYTF. The V gene is TRBV6-5, the J gene TRBJ1-2; checking the TCRdb D call of TRBD1 is not possible without DNA. CDR3 length equals 15 residues. The entry carries no DNA sequence. Germline assignment: CDR1 MNHEY and CDR2 SVGAGI.

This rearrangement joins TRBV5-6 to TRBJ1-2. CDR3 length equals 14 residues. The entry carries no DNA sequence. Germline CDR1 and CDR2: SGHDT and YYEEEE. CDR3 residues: CASSLGAGNYGYTF.

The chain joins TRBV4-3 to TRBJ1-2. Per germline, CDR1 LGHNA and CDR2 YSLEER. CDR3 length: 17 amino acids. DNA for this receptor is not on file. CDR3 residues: CASSYYPWGGFNYGYTF.

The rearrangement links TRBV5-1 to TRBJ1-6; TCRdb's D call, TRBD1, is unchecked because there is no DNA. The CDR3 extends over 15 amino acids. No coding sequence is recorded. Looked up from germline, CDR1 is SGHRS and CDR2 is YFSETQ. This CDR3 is CASSVEGAGRTPLHF.

CDR3 protein: CATLRDRGSYEQYF. The chain has TRBV6-1 and TRBJ2-7; the D call of TRBD1 rests on TCRdb alone, since no DNA is present to check it. The CDR3 is made up of 14 amino acids. No DNA was logged. Germline V lookup: CDR1 MNHNS, CDR2 SASEGT.

The CDR3 sequence is CASSYSFGGPGELFF. The chain combines TRBV6-5 with TRBJ2-2. This CDR3 is built from 15 residues. There is no recorded DNA. Germline CDR1 is MNHEY and CDR2 is SVGAGI.

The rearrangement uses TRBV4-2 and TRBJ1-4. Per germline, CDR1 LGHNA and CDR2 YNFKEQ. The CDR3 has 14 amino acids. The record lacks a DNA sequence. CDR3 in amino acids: CASSQGGTDEKLFF.

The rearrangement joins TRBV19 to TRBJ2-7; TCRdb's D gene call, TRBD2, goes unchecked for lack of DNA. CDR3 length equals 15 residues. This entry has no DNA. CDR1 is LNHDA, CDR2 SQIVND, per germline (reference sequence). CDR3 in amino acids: CASSTTAGGGYEQYF.

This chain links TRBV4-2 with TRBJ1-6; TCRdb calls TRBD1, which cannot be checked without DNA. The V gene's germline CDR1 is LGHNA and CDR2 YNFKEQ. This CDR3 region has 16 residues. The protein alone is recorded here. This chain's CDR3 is CASSQDVQGAASPLHF.

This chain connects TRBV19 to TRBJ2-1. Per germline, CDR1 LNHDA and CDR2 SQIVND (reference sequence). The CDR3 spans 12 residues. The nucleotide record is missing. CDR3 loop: CASSMSYGEQFF.

CDR3 sequence reads: CASSKSSGPNQPQHF. The chain combines TRBV21-1 with TRBJ1-5; TCRdb gives TRBD1 as the D gene, but with no DNA this cannot be confirmed. TRBV21-1 is a recognized pseudogene. The CDR3 loop spans 15 amino acids. The coding DNA is unavailable.

The CDR3 loop reads CASRENRDTEAFF. The rearrangement links TRBV7-9 to TRBJ1-1; TCRdb names TRBD1, which stays unverified in the absence of DNA. The V gene's germline CDR1 is SEHNR and CDR2 FQNEAQ (reference sequence). The CDR3 length is 13 residues. No DNA has been recorded.

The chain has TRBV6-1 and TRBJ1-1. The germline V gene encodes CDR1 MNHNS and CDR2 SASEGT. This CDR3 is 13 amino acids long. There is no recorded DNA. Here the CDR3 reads CASVQGGGTEAFF.

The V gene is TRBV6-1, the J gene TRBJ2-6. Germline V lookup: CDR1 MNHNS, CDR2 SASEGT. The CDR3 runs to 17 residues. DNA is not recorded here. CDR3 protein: CASSEAGLLSTANVLTF.

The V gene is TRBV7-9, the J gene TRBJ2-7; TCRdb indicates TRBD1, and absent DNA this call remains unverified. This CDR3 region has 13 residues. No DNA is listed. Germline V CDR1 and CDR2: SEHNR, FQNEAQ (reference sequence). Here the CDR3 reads CASSLGADREQYF.